This entry lists 11 T cell receptor beta chains sequenced from one sample in a study of T cells after posttransplantation cyclophosphamide. Sequencing used immunoSEQ multiplex PCR; TCRdb keeps in-frame clones, though not all of them. The sample has tens of thousands of clones, none seen only once. The sample taken for sequencing was PBMCs. The receptors derive from a woman aged 50 to 60 in good health and a related stem cell transplant donor.

In this sample, this clone turned up many times. The CDR3 DNA sequence: TGTGCCAGCAGCTGGGACACCCGGAACACCGGGGAGCTGTTTTTT. This gives the protein CASSWDTRNTGELFF. J is TRBJ2-2 and V is TRBV12-3 or TRBV12-4; a possible D gene is TRBD1 (6 bases). CDR3 length: 15 residues. Between the trimmed V and J ends, which lost 6 bases and 1 base, there was a span of 12 bases.

This clone was seen only a few times. The V gene is TRBV4-2, the J gene TRBJ1-1; D unclear. Germline V gene lookup returns CDR1 LGHNA and CDR2 YNFKEQ. The CDR3 is 14 residues long. Trimming stripped 0 bases from V and 7 bases from J, with 12 bases between. CDR3 loop: CASSQDEGIGEAFF. In DNA, the CDR3 is TGTGCCAGCAGCCAAGATGAGGGCATCGGTGAAGCTTTCTTT.

This clone came up many times. J is TRBJ1-5 and V is TRBV11-2, with D possibly being TRBD1 (6 bases). The CDR3 is 14 amino acids. Between the trimmed V and J ends, which lost 5 bases and 3 bases, there was a span of 11 bases. From germline, CDR1 is SGHAT and CDR2 FQNNGV. The CDR3 DNA sequence: TGTGCCAGCAGCCAGACAGGCCCCAATCAGCCCCAGCATTTT. As protein: CASSQTGPNQPQHF.

This clone appeared many times. The chain recombines TRBV5-1 with TRBJ2-1; TRBD2 matches at 13 bases. Germline V lookup: CDR1 SGHRS, CDR2 YFSETQ. The V and J ends lost 3 bases and 5 bases, in that order; junction bases with no gene match: 5. The CDR3 has 16 amino acids. The CDR3 sequence is CASSWAGTSGNNEQFF. CDR3 bases: TGCGCCAGCAGCTGGGCCGGGACTAGCGGGAACAATGAGCAGTTCTTC.

This clone occurred many times. This chain links TRBV7-9 with TRBJ2-3; possibly TRBD1 or TRBD2 for D (5 bases each). Germline CDR1 SEHNR, CDR2 FQNEAQ (reference sequence). The CDR3 totals 13 residues. Trimming removed 5 bases at V and 4 bases at J, with 10 bases between. For the CDR3, the DNA is TGTGCCAGCAGCCACCGAGGGGCAGATACGCAGTATTTT. As protein: CASSHRGADTQYF.

The table lists this clone with a few counts. The chain recombines TRBV6-5 with TRBJ1-2; D is perhaps TRBD1 (5 bases). Germline values: CDR1 MNHEY, CDR2 SVGAGI. This CDR3 comprises 13 residues. Trimming took 6 bases from V and 3 from J, leaving 11 bases between them. CDR3 in DNA: TGTGCCAGCAGGATTCGGGGGGACTATGGCTACACCTTC. Translated: CASRIRGDYGYTF.

This clone was seen repeatedly, ten times or more. The chain couples TRBV27 to TRBJ2-4; no clear D. V shed 3 bases and J shed 3 bases, with 6 bases lying between them. CDR1 MNHEY and CDR2 SMNVEV come from the germline V gene (reference sequence). The CDR3 runs 13 residues. The CDR3 DNA reads as TGTGCCAGCAGTTTGGGCCTCAAAAACATTCAGTACTTC. This codes for CASSLGLKNIQYF.

This clone was observed many times. The chain joins TRBV5-4 to TRBJ2-3; D not resolved. CDR3 size: 15 residues. Per germline, CDR1 SGHNT and CDR2 YYREEE (reference sequence). V was shortened by 4 bases and J by 4 bases, with 16 bases between the two germline ends. The chain's CDR3 is CASSPRRGSPDTQYF. As DNA, the CDR3 is TGTGCCAGCAGCCCGCGCCGCGGCTCGCCAGATACGCAGTATTTT. Variable domain in full (rest from reference TRBV5-4 and TRBJ2-3): ETGVTQSPTHLIKTRGQQVTLRCSSQSGHNTVSWYQQALGQGPQFIFQYYREEENGRGNFPPRFSGLQFPNYSSELNVNALELDDSALYLCASSPRRGSPDTQYFGPGTRLTVL.

This clone was observed many times. The chain joins TRBV14 to TRBJ2-7, with 10 positions matching TRBD1. This CDR3 region has 14 residues. V gave up 4 bases and J gave up 2 bases; unmatched junction bases: 2. Germline V gene sequence: CDR1 SGHDN, CDR2 FVKESK. CDR3 in amino acids: CASSLGTGAYEQYF. Here the CDR3 DNA reads TGTGCCAGCAGCCTCGGGACAGGGGCCTACGAGCAGTACTTC.

This clone was seen many times. The DNA for the CDR3 is TGTGCCAGCAGCACAGGACGGACCTACGAGCAGTACTTC. This codes for CASSTGRTYEQYF. The chain links TRBV13 to TRBJ2-7, with a possible D match to TRBD1 (5 bases). Looked up from germline, CDR1 is PRHDT and CDR2 is FYEKMQ (reference sequence). V was pared by 5 bases and J by 2 bases, with 10 bases between. The CDR3 runs 13 residues. Using reference TRBV13 and TRBJ2-7 for the parts outside the CDR3, the full variable domain is AAGVIQSPRHLIKEKRETATLKCYPIPRHDTVYWYQQGPGQDPQFLISFYEKMQSDKGSIPDRFSAQQFSDYHSELNMSSLELGDSALYFCASSTGRTYEQYFGPGTRLTVT.

This clone was recorded at least ten times. The chain combines TRBV6-1 with TRBJ2-7; tentatively, D is TRBD1 (6 bases). The V gene's germline CDR1 is MNHNS and CDR2 SASEGT. CDR3 length: 15 amino acids. Trimming shortened V by 7 bases and J by 2 bases, and 18 bases separated the two germline ends. The CDR3 sequence: CASIVFRGPTYEQYF. The CDR3 DNA sequence: TGTGCCAGCATTGTATTCAGGGGACCGACCTACGAGCAGTACTTC.